The next 9 T cell receptor beta chains were all read from a single sample in a study of T cell responses to AZD1222 COVID-19 vaccine. Using immunoSEQ multiplex PCR, the repertoire was profiled, and TCRdb retains in-frame clones only, with some absent. The sample has 160,000 or so clones; 70% to 90% are singletons. The sequenced sample was peripheral blood, obtained 28 days after the second AZD1222 dose. The receptors originated from an adult who received the AZD1222 COVID-19 vaccine.

The rearrangement uses TRBV7-8 and TRBJ1-2; the D gene is possibly TRBD1 (6 bases). This CDR3 contains 13 residues. V lost 5 bases, J lost 2 bases, and 9 bases lay in between. Germline CDR1 SGHVS, CDR2 FQNEAQ. CDR3 sequence: CASSQGQNYGYTF. As DNA, the CDR3 is TGTGCCAGCAGCCAGGGACAAAACTATGGCTACACCTTC.

V usage is TRBV3-1 (or the pseudogene TRBV3-2) and J usage is TRBJ1-3, with unresolved D. The V end lost 1 base, the J end lost 0 bases, and 10 bases lay between the germline ends. Germline CDR1 reads LGHDT; CDR2 reads YNNKEL (reference sequence). The CDR3 extends over 16 amino acids. The CDR3 loop reads CASSQGRPSSGNTIYF. The DNA for the CDR3 is TGTGCCAGCAGCCAAGGGAGACCAAGCTCTGGAAACACCATATATTTT.

The J gene is TRBJ1-6, the V gene TRBV6-5; D ambiguous. Trimming shortened V by 6 bases and J by 6 bases, and 15 bases separated the two germline ends. Germline V CDR1 and CDR2: MNHEY, SVGAGI. The CDR3 is 15 amino acids. CDR3 sequence (DNA): TGTGCCAGCAGACTCGGACCTGCGCGTAATTCACCCCTCCACTTT. Its translation: CASRLGPARNSPLHF.

This CDR3 reads CASSPGARNGEKLFF. In DNA form, the CDR3 reads TGTGCCAGCAGCCCGGGAGCCAGGAACGGTGAAAAACTGTTTTTT. V is TRBV7-2 and J is TRBJ1-4; no clear D. Per germline, CDR1 SGHTA and CDR2 FQGNSA. V was clipped by 5 bases and J by 7 bases, with 17 bases between them. The CDR3 is made up of 15 amino acids.

The rearrangement links TRBV7-7 to TRBJ2-7, with unresolved D. Trimming removed 5 bases at V and 2 bases at J, with 13 bases between. This CDR3 comprises 14 residues. From germline, CDR1 is SSHAT and CDR2 FNYEAQ (reference sequence). The CDR3 bases are TGTGCCAGCAGCATTGGTACCCCCCCCTACGAGCAGTACTTC. Translated, it gives CASSIGTPPYEQYF.

V is TRBV4-3 and J is TRBJ1-1; D perhaps matches TRBD1 (5 bases). The CDR3 is 14 amino acids. The germline V and J ends were trimmed by 3 bases and 6 bases, with 14 bases remaining between them. Germline values: CDR1 LGHNA, CDR2 YSLEER. The CDR3: CASSQDLGLAEAFF. The CDR3 DNA reads as TGCGCCAGCAGCCAGGACCTGGGACTTGCTGAAGCTTTCTTT.

This clone was seen just once. The J gene is TRBJ1-2, the V gene TRBV29-1; D not certain. Trimming shortened V by 7 bases and J by 0 bases, and 12 bases separated the two germline ends. Germline V gene sequence: CDR1 SQVTM, CDR2 ANQGSEA. The CDR3 loop spans 13 amino acids. The CDR3 DNA follows: TGCAGCGCCTCAGTAGCCTCTAACTATGGCTACACCTTC. This encodes CSASVASNYGYTF.

The chain joins TRBV6-4 to TRBJ1-1; TRBD1 matches 7 bases. In germline, CDR1 is MRHNA, CDR2 SNTAGT. Trimming at V came to 4 bases and at J to 4 bases, leaving 6 bases not matched to a gene. CDR3 length: 14 amino acids. The CDR3 DNA follows: TGTGCCAGCAGTGCGAGACAGGGAAGCACTGAAGCTTTCTTT. Protein product: CASSARQGSTEAFF.

The rearrangement links TRBV4-2 to TRBJ1-6; 9 nucleotides line up with TRBD1. There are 14 residues in the CDR3. V shed 2 bases, J shed 10 bases, and the junction held 3 bases outside the gene matches. Per the germline V gene, CDR1 is LGHNA and CDR2 is YNFKEQ. This CDR3 is CASSQTGGESPLHF. In nucleotides, the CDR3 is TGTGCCAGCAGCCAAACAGGGGGCGAATCACCCCTCCACTTT.